Below are 21 T cell receptor beta chains sequenced from a single sample in a study of blood T cell repertoires in COVID-19. TCRdb keeps only in-frame clones here, not all; method: immunoSEQ multiplex PCR. The sample gives some 91,000 clones, 90% of which show up once; less than 2% is in the top ten. What was sequenced was peripheral blood. The receptors were sampled from a man between 60 and 75 years old with acute or convalescent COVID-19.

This clone has just one count. The V call is TRBV28, the J call TRBJ1-2; a weak D match, TRBD1 (5 bases). The germline V and J ends were trimmed by 3 bases and 1 base, with 18 bases remaining between them. This CDR3 comprises 17 residues. CDR1 and CDR2 from the germline V gene are MDHEN and SYDVKM. CDR3 sequence (DNA): TGTGCCAGCAGTTTGGCGACAGCGCAATCAATTAACTATGGCTACACCTTC. Encoded protein: CASSLATAQSINYGYTF.

V gene TRBV4-1 combines with J gene TRBJ1-1; 7 bases line up with TRBD1. The CDR3 is made up of 13 amino acids. V lost 0 bases and J lost 11; bases outside the gene matches: 6. From germline, CDR1 is MGHRA and CDR2 YSYEKL. This CDR3 reads CASSQEVTGIAFF. CDR3 DNA: TGCGCCAGCAGCCAAGAGGTGACAGGGATCGCTTTCTTT.

This chain uses TRBV5-4 with TRBJ1-2; perhaps TRBD1 as D (6 bases). The germline CDR1 and CDR2 sequences are SGHNT and YYREEE (reference sequence). The CDR3 extends over 15 amino acids. With 4 bases removed from V and 0 bases from J, the gap between germline ends came to 13 bases. The CDR3 reads CASSIGGGANYGYTF. CDR3 bases: TGTGCCAGCAGCATAGGGGGAGGGGCTAACTATGGCTACACCTTC.

The chain carries TRBV7-9 and TRBJ1-2; D ambiguous. Germline CDR1 SEHNR, CDR2 FQNEAQ (reference sequence). The CDR3 consists of 16 residues. Trimming took 1 base from V and 2 from J, leaving 14 bases between them. The CDR3 region is CASSLGGGRVNYGYTF. CDR3 nucleotide sequence: TGTGCCAGCAGCTTAGGGGGAGGACGAGTGAACTATGGCTACACCTTC.

In its sample, this clone was seen once. This chain connects TRBV11-2 to TRBJ1-1; the D is unclear. V was clipped by 4 bases and J by 1 base, with 10 bases between them. Germline loops: CDR1 SGHAT, CDR2 FQNNGV. The CDR3 length is 14 residues. CDR3 DNA sequence: TGTGCCAGCAGCTCCGTCCGGGGGAACACTGAAGCTTTCTTT. Protein: CASSSVRGNTEAFF. Full variable domain (missing parts from reference TRBV11-2 and TRBJ1-1): EAGVAQSPRYKIIEKRQSVAFWCNPISGHATLYWYQQILGQGPKLLIQFQNNGVVDDSQLPKDRFSAERLKGVDSTLKIQPAKLEDSAVYLCASSSVRGNTEAFFGQGTRLTVV.

The chain combines TRBV5-1 with TRBJ2-2; 12 nucleotides align to TRBD1. Germline CDR1 is SGHRS and CDR2 is YFSETQ. The CDR3 has 17 residues. Trimming took 4 bases from V and 7 from J; bases not matched to a gene: 11. This CDR3 is CASSRTGTGGGGGELFF. CDR3 bases: TGCGCCAGCAGCCGTACCGGGACAGGGGGCGGTGGCGGGGAGCTGTTTTTT.

The chain has TRBV7-9 and TRBJ1-3, with 9 bases identical to TRBD1. Germline V gives CDR1 SEHNR, CDR2 FQNEAQ (reference sequence). There are 13 residues in the CDR3. V shed 5 bases, J shed 6 bases, and the junction held 2 bases outside the gene matches. The CDR3 nucleotides read TGTGCCAGCAGCCAACAGGGGGCAAACACCATATATTTT. Its protein is CASSQQGANTIYF.

The chain uses TRBV5-1 and TRBJ2-2, with D unclear. The CDR3 has 16 amino acids. The V end was cut by 5 bases, the J end by 1 base, with 15 bases between. CDR1 and CDR2 (germline): SGHRS, YFSETQ. CDR3 in amino acids: CASSYRVAENTGELFF. The CDR3 coding sequence is TGCGCCAGCAGTTACCGGGTCGCGGAGAACACCGGGGAGCTGTTTTTT.

This sequence joins TRBV7-2 and TRBJ1-1; TRBD1 aligns across 7 bases. The germline CDR1 and CDR2 sequences are SGHTA and FQGNSA. The CDR3 has 14 residues. V lost 5 bases to trimming and J lost 10 bases; unmatched junction nucleotides: 13. DNA for the CDR3: TGTGCCAGCAGCCTCTCCCGGGACAGCCGAGGAGCTTTCTTT. Translating it yields CASSLSRDSRGAFF.

V is TRBV6-5 and J is TRBJ1-1; D is ambiguous. CDR3 size: 15 residues. V shed 3 bases and J shed 7 bases, with 18 bases lying between them. Germline V lookup: CDR1 MNHEY, CDR2 SVGAGI. CDR3 in amino acids: CASSYGVVGGIEAFF. CDR3 nucleotides: TGTGCCAGCAGTTATGGGGTTGTGGGAGGTATTGAAGCTTTCTTT.

V usage is TRBV30 and J usage is TRBJ2-7; the match to TRBD1 covers 8 bases. CDR3 length: 13 amino acids. In germline, CDR1 is GTSNPN, CDR2 SVGIG (reference sequence). The V segment lost 0 bases and the J segment 2 bases; nucleotides outside the gene matches: 0. The CDR3 nucleotides are TGTGCCTGGAGTGTACAGGGGGCCTACGAGCAGTACTTC. Translation: CAWSVQGAYEQYF.

The rearrangement links TRBV12-5 to TRBJ2-7, with TRBD1 matching 9 bases. CDR1 and CDR2 from the germline V gene are LGHNT and FRNRAP. V gave up 6 bases and J gave up 4 bases; unmatched junction bases: 4. The CDR3 runs to 13 residues. The CDR3 region is CASGLGQGYEQYV. The CDR3 nucleotides read TGTGCTAGTGGCCTGGGACAGGGATACGAGCAGTACGTC.

This chain connects TRBV4-1 to TRBJ1-1; a possible D gene is TRBD1 (5 bases). This CDR3 contains 15 residues. V shed 1 base and J shed 5 bases, with 14 bases lying between them. Germline-derived CDR1 and CDR2 are MGHRA and YSYEKL. The CDR3 DNA sequence: TGCGCCAGCAGCCAAGTTCCTCGGGGGGATACTGAAGCTTTCTTT. Amino acid sequence: CASSQVPRGDTEAFF.

This rearrangement joins TRBV7-6 to TRBJ1-6, with TRBD1 as a possible D gene (6 bases). Germline CDR1 and CDR2: SGHVS and FNYEAQ. CDR3 length: 15 residues. Trimming took off 4 bases at V and 4 bases at J, with 11 bases between the two ends. The CDR3 reads CASSSRTDYNSPLHF. The DNA of the CDR3 is TGTGCCAGCAGCTCACGGACAGATTATAATTCACCCCTCCACTTT. The entire variable domain, with the rest obtained from reference TRBV7-6 and TRBJ1-6, is as follows: GAGVSQSPRYKVTKRGQDVALRCDPISGHVSLYWYRQALGQGPEFLTYFNYEAQQDKSGLPNDRFSAERPEGSISTLTIQRTEQRDSAMYRCASSSRTDYNSPLHFGNGTRLTVT.

This chain uses TRBV5-1 with TRBJ2-1; TRBD1 might be the D (5 bases). Trimming took 1 base from V and 6 from J, leaving 11 bases between them. CDR1 is SGHRS, CDR2 YFSETQ, per germline. This CDR3 is built from 14 residues. CDR3 residues: CASSLRQGGNEQFF. The CDR3 DNA sequence: TGCGCCAGCAGCTTGAGGCAGGGCGGCAATGAGCAGTTCTTC.

V and J are TRBV2 and TRBJ1-1; possible D gene TRBD1, 5 bases. CDR1 is SNHLY and CDR2 is FYNNEI in the germline V gene. Trimming stripped 2 bases from V and 4 bases from J, with 8 bases between. This CDR3 is built from 13 residues. The CDR3 loop is CASSERGATEAFF. The CDR3 region has the DNA TGTGCCAGCAGTGAACGTGGGGCCACTGAAGCTTTCTTT.

DNA of the CDR3: TGTGCCAGTAGTATACGGGGGACAGCCCTTCGCATGAACACTGAAGCTTTCTTT. Its protein is CASSIRGTALRMNTEAFF. The chain employs TRBV19 and TRBJ1-1, with 7 bases that match TRBD1. CDR1 is LNHDA, CDR2 SQIVND, per germline (reference sequence). The CDR3 is made up of 18 amino acids. V trimming: 2 bases; J trimming: 0 bases; junction bases outside the gene matches: 12.

The chain has TRBV6-6 and TRBJ1-1; 7 bases are shared with TRBD1. Germline CDR1 MNHNY, CDR2 SVGAGI (reference sequence). The CDR3 is 17 residues long. V trimming: 5 bases; J trimming: 0 bases; junction bases outside the gene matches: 12. In DNA, the CDR3 is TGTGCCAGCAGTCCCCCTATCAGGGGGAACATGAACACTGAAGCTTTCTTT. This codes for CASSPPIRGNMNTEAFF.

The chain carries TRBV14 and TRBJ2-1, with TRBD1 matching 9 bases. There are 16 residues in the CDR3. Germline CDR1 and CDR2: SGHDN and FVKESK. Unmatched junction bases numbered 9, after V lost 2 bases and J lost 7 bases. The DNA for the CDR3 is TGTGCCAGCAGCCAAAATACAGGGGGCTACGGTAATGAGCAGTTCTTC. Translating it yields CASSQNTGGYGNEQFF.

This sequence joins TRBV10-3 and TRBJ1-1; perhaps TRBD1 as D (6 bases). The V and J ends lost 10 bases and 2 bases respectively, with 14 bases between them. CDR3 size: 13 residues. Germline V gives CDR1 ENHRY, CDR2 SYGVKD. This CDR3 is CASQTGRNTEAFF. The CDR3 region has the DNA TGTGCCAGCCAAACAGGGAGAAACACTGAAGCTTTCTTT.

The J gene is TRBJ2-1, the V gene TRBV5-1; D remains ambiguous. The CDR3 is 14 amino acids. V shed 5 bases and J shed 1 base, with 10 bases lying between them. The germline CDR1 and CDR2 sequences are SGHRS and YFSETQ. CDR3 protein: CASSVQASYNEQFF. Here the CDR3 DNA reads TGCGCCAGCAGTGTCCAGGCATCCTACAATGAGCAGTTCTTC.